The 11 T cell receptor beta chains reported below all come from one sample, sequenced in a study of T cell responses to AZD1222 COVID-19 vaccine. Assay used: immunoSEQ multiplex PCR; TCRdb lists only in-frame clones, some missing. The sample contains 93,000 or so clones, 91% of which appear only once. This specimen consisted of peripheral blood, obtained on day 0 of AZD1222 vaccination. The origin of the receptors is an adult in good health.

J is TRBJ2-2 and V is TRBV2; the D is unclear. The CDR3 is made up of 13 amino acids. The germline V gene has CDR1 SNHLY and CDR2 FYNNEI. V gave up 1 base and J gave up 1 base, with 1 base separating them. The CDR3 sequence is CASSEVNTGELFF. CDR3 DNA sequence: TGTGCCAGCAGTGAAGTGAACACCGGGGAGCTGTTTTTT.

CDR3 sequence reads: CASTLTGYEQYF. CDR3 nucleotides: TGTGCCAGCACCCTCACGGGGTACGAGCAGTACTTC. This chain uses TRBV28 with TRBJ2-7; maybe TRBD2 (5 bases). CDR1 and CDR2 from the germline V gene are MDHEN and SYDVKM. This CDR3 region has 12 residues. V was clipped by 7 bases and J by 4 bases, with 11 bases between them. Looking up the rest from reference TRBV28 and TRBJ2-7 gives the full variable domain: DVKVTQSSRYLVKRTGEKVFLECVQDMDHENMFWYRQDPGLGLRLIYFSYDVKMKEKGDIPEGYSVSREKKERFSLILESASTNQTSMYLCASTLTGYEQYFGPGTRLTVT.

This sequence joins TRBV11-2 and TRBJ1-2, with no clear D. V gave up 0 bases and J gave up 2 bases, with 7 bases separating them. The CDR3 totals 14 residues. Germline CDR1 reads SGHAT; CDR2 reads FQNNGV. CDR3 coding DNA: TGTGCCAGCAGCTTAGACCGATTAAACTATGGCTACACCTTC. Its translation is CASSLDRLNYGYTF.

J is TRBJ1-1 and V is TRBV11-2, with D possibly being TRBD1 (5 bases). CDR1 and CDR2 from the germline V gene are SGHAT and FQNNGV. Between the trimmed V and J ends, which lost 7 bases and 1 base, there was a span of 16 bases. The CDR3 spans 15 residues. CDR3 region: CASTIGVYSNTEAFF. CDR3 bases: TGTGCCAGCACCATAGGGGTATATTCGAACACTGAAGCTTTCTTT.

This sequence joins TRBV5-6 and TRBJ1-3, with TRBD1 as a possible D gene (5 bases). The CDR3 loop spans 15 amino acids. V lost 3 bases and J lost 2, with 12 bases in between. Germline lookup yields CDR1 SGHDT and CDR2 YYEEEE. The DNA of the CDR3 is TGTGCCAGCAGCTCCCTCGGAGGGGCTGGAAACACCATATATTTT. It is translated as CASSSLGGAGNTIYF.

The chain couples TRBV28 to TRBJ2-7; TRBD1 or TRBD2 may be the D gene (5 bases each). Trimming left V 4 bases short and J 7 bases short, with 8 bases between. The CDR3 totals 11 residues. Per the germline V gene, CDR1 is MDHEN and CDR2 is SYDVKM. The CDR3 sequence is CASSSREEQYF. The CDR3 bases are TGTGCCAGCAGTTCCAGGGAGGAGCAGTACTTC.

This chain connects TRBV7-2 to TRBJ2-5; D is ambiguous. V gave up 4 bases and J gave up 1 base, with 10 bases separating them. Germline V gene lookup returns CDR1 SGHTA and CDR2 FQGNSA. The CDR3 spans 14 residues. For the CDR3, the DNA is TGTGCCAGCAGCTCCCCGGGCCCCCAAGAGACCCAGTACTTC. Its translation is CASSSPGPQETQYF.

The chain recombines TRBV28 with TRBJ1-1; D is undetermined. The CDR3 contains 12 residues. Germline loops: CDR1 MDHEN, CDR2 SYDVKM. The germline V and J ends were trimmed by 2 bases and 0 bases, with 1 base remaining between them. Here the CDR3 reads CASSLVNTEAFF. The CDR3 nucleotides read TGTGCCAGCAGTTTAGTGAACACTGAAGCTTTCTTT.

This clone showed up just once. The chain joins TRBV20-1 to TRBJ2-1; D is unresolved. The CDR3 runs 10 residues. Germline-derived CDR1 and CDR2 are DFQATT and SNEGSKA (reference sequence). Trimming shortened V by 5 bases and J by 9 bases, and 8 bases separated the two germline ends. The CDR3 loop is CSAGEGEQFF. CDR3 nucleotide sequence: TGCAGTGCTGGGGAAGGTGAGCAGTTCTTC.

A single count supports this clone. The V and J genes are TRBV5-1 and TRBJ2-3; the D is unclear. Germline-derived CDR1 and CDR2 are SGHRS and YFSETQ. CDR3 length: 14 residues. V dropped 2 bases and J dropped 0 bases, with 7 bases sitting between them. The CDR3: CASSFGDSTDTQYF. The CDR3, as DNA: TGCGCCAGCAGCTTCGGCGATAGCACAGATACGCAGTATTTT. Variable domain in full (rest from reference TRBV5-1 and TRBJ2-3): KAGVTQTPRYLIKTRGQQVTLSCSPISGHRSVSWYQQTPGQGLQFLFEYFSETQRNKGNFPGRFSGRQFSNSRSEMNVSTLELGDSALYLCASSFGDSTDTQYFGPGTRLTVL.

The genes are TRBV7-9 and TRBJ2-1, with D possibly TRBD2 on 5 matching bases. The V end was cut by 4 bases, the J end by 0 bases, with 7 bases between. In germline, CDR1 is SEHNR, CDR2 FQNEAQ (reference sequence). This CDR3 region has 14 residues. The CDR3 region is CASSYDYSYNEQFF. The CDR3 coding sequence is TGTGCCAGCAGCTACGACTACTCCTACAATGAGCAGTTCTTC.